This is a list of T cell receptor beta chains from one sample in a study of OX40 agonist ivuxolimab in advanced cancers. Profiling relied on immunoSEQ multiplex PCR, and the TCRdb table lists in-frame clones only, not all of them. In the table there are more than 95,000 clones, around 93% of which are singletons. The input for sequencing was CD4+ or CD8+ T cells sorted from blood, taken in a trial of the OX40 agonist ivuxolimab. The receptor source for this set is an adult with an advanced solid tumor such as melanoma, head and neck, liver or kidney cancer. The CDR3 runs from the conserved cysteine through the conserved F or W. The D gene is left open where the match is weak. Clone size is not always given. Where it is, it says once, few, many or a class for expanded clones.

D	size	V	J	DNA	CDR3
.	.	TRBV5-1	TRBJ1-1	TGCGCCAGCAGCCCCGGGACGGTGAACACTGAAGCTTTCTTT	CASSPGTVNTEAFF
.	.	TRBV28	TRBJ1-1	TGTGCCAGTCAGATACCCGGACTTGTGGAAAACACTGAAGCTTTCTTT	CASQIPGLVENTEAFF
.	.	TRBV9	TRBJ2-1	TGTGCCAGCAGCCCTGACCAGTTATACAATGAGCAGTTCTTC	CASSPDQLYNEQFF
.	.	TRBV9	TRBJ2-5	TGTGCCAGCAGCGTAGCTAGCCAAGAGACCCAGTACTTC	CASSVASQETQYF
.	.	TRBV7-8	TRBJ2-1	TGTGCCAGCAGCTTAGGTGAGGGGGACAATGAGCAGTTCTTC	CASSLGEGDNEQFF
TRBD2	.	TRBV7-2	TRBJ2-7	TGTGCCAGCAGTCAGACGGGACTAGCGGCCTACGAGCAGTACTTC	CASSQTGLAAYEQYF
TRBD1	once	TRBV5-1	TRBJ2-1	TGCGCCAGCAGGGAAGGGACAGCCGATTCCTACAATGAGCAGTTCTTC	CASREGTADSYNEQFF
TRBD1	.	TRBV11-2	TRBJ2-7	TGTGCCAGCAGTCCTCCCGGGACAGGGACCTACGAGCAGTACTTC	CASSPPGTGTYEQYF
TRBD2	few	TRBV5-1	TRBJ2-1	TGCGCCAGCAGCTTGGGCGGGAGTGCCTACAATGAGCAGTTCTTC	CASSLGGSAYNEQFF
TRBD1	.	TRBV28	TRBJ1-5	TGTGCCAGCAGTTTCGTTCCGGGACAGGGGATCCCTTATAGCAATCAGCCCCAGCATTTT	CASSFVPGQGIPYSNQPQHF
.	.	TRBV11-2	TRBJ2-5	TGTGCCAGCAGCTTAGATAGTACGTTGGCCCAGTACTTC	CASSLDSTLAQYF
TRBD1	.	TRBV7-9	TRBJ2-1	TGTGCCAGCAGCTTACTTCAGGGGGACGGCAATGAGCAGTTCTTC	CASSLLQGDGNEQFF
TRBD2	once	TRBV16	TRBJ2-1	TGTGCCAGCAGCCTAACTAGCGGGAGTCGACATGAGCAGTTCTTC	CASSLTSGSRHEQFF
.	.	TRBV4-3	TRBJ2-2	TGCGCCAGCAGCCAAGGGACTGATCACACCGGGGAGCTGTTTTTT	CASSQGTDHTGELFF
TRBD1	.	TRBV4-1	TRBJ1-5	TGCGCCAGCAGCCAGGGGACAGCTGACTGGACGCCCCAGCATTTT	CASSQGTADWTPQHF
TRBD2	.	TRBV27	TRBJ2-7	TGTGCCAGCAGTTTACCAGAGCGGGAGGGAGGGGACGAGCAGTACTTC	CASSLPEREGGDEQYF
.	.	TRBV7-9	TRBJ2-1	TGTGCCAGCGCTGGCAGCTCCTACAATGAGCAGTTCTTC	CASAGSSYNEQFF
TRBD1	.	TRBV6-6	TRBJ2-7	TGTGCCAGCGGGCTAGGGACAGGGAGTAACTTCGAGCAGTACTTC	CASGLGTGSNFEQYF
.	once	TRBV5-1	TRBJ2-7	TGCGCCAGCGAATTCTTACCGGGCCCCGGCTACGAGCAGTACTTC	CASEFLPGPGYEQYF
.	.	TRBV6-5	TRBJ1-4	TGTGCCAGCAGTTACGAGCATAATGAAAAACTGTTTTTT	CASSYEHNEKLFF
TRBD2	.	TRBV7-2	TRBJ2-5	TGTGCCAGCAGCCCCCGGACTAGCGGGATGCAAGAGACCCAGTACTTC	CASSPRTSGMQETQYF
TRBD1	.	TRBV19	TRBJ1-5	TGTGCCAGTAGTGTGGGACAGGGAATGAATCAGCCCCAGCATTTT	CASSVGQGMNQPQHF
.	.	TRBV7-2	TRBJ2-3	TGTGCCAGCAGCTTAGTTAATCCTAACACAGATACGCAGTATTTT	CASSLVNPNTDTQYF
.	.	TRBV6-5	TRBJ1-1	TGTGCCAGCAGTTACTCAACGGGGCTTTTTGAAGCTTTCTTT	CASSYSTGLFEAFF
.	.	TRBV5-1	TRBJ1-1	TGCGCCAGCAGCTTGTTGGATTCCACTGAAGCTTTCTTT	CASSLLDSTEAFF
.	once	TRBV7-9	TRBJ2-5	TGTGCCAGCAGCTCCCCAGGGGACAAATTCCAAGAGACCCAGTACTTC	CASSSPGDKFQETQYF
.	.	TRBV7-9	TRBJ1-1	TGTGCCAGCAGCACTAGTGGGACATCCTACACTGAAGCTTTCTTT	CASSTSGTSYTEAFF
.	.	TRBV19	TRBJ1-3	TGTGCCAGTACTCCACCACATGTCTCTGGAAACACCATATATTTT	CASTPPHVSGNTIYF
.	.	TRBV18	TRBJ1-2	TGTGCCAGCTCACAATACAGGGAGGGACGCGGCTACACCTTC	CASSQYREGRGYTF
.	few	TRBV19	TRBJ1-5	TGTGCCAGCAACAGGCCCCTTAGCAATCAGCCCCAGCATTTT	CASNRPLSNQPQHF
.	.	TRBV19	TRBJ2-5	TGTGCCAGTAGTTGGGACAAGTCGGGGGAGACCCAGTACTTC	CASSWDKSGETQYF
.	.	TRBV28	TRBJ2-5	TGTGCCAGCAGTTTCTTAGTAAGAGAGACCCAGTACTTC	CASSFLVRETQYF
.	.	TRBV19	TRBJ2-7	TGTGCCAGTAGTATCGCTCACACCGATGCCAAGCAGTACTTC	CASSIAHTDAKQYF
TRBD2	.	TRBV28	TRBJ2-4	TGTGCCGCGGGAGACGAGAGGAACATTCAGTACTTC	CAAGDERNIQYF
.	.	TRBV11-3	TRBJ2-7	TGTGCCAGCAGCTTACACAGGAACTCCTACGAGCAGTACTTC	CASSLHRNSYEQYF
.	.	TRBV27	TRBJ2-5	TGTGCCAGCGGGCGGGGCGGGCAAGAGACCCAGTACTTC	CASGRGGQETQYF
.	.	TRBV7-2	TRBJ1-4	TGTGCCAGCAGCTTCAGACAGGCCGGGGGTGAAAAACTGTTTTTT	CASSFRQAGGEKLFF
.	few	TRBV9	TRBJ2-2	TGTGCCAGCAGCGCAGACAGGAACACCGGGGAGCTGTTTTTT	CASSADRNTGELFF
.	.	TRBV12-5	TRBJ2-2	TGTGCTAGTGGTTATCCCACTTACCGGGAGCTGTTTTTT	CASGYPTYRELFF
TRBD2	.	TRBV5-1	TRBJ2-3	TGCGCCAGCAGCTTGGGCGGGAGGGCCTTAGATACGCAGTATTTT	CASSLGGRALDTQYF